The rows below give T cell receptor beta chains drawn from one sample of a study of CD8+CD57+ T cells in acquired aplastic anemia. Each CDR3 protein gets one entry after TCRdb re-called the reads with MiXCR. The table lists some 240,000 distinct CDR3 sequences, about 37% of them singletons. Sequencing was performed on sorted CD4+, CD8+, or CD8+CD57+ T cells (not recorded which) from PBMCs. The receptors were sampled from a human donor in good health, serving as a control. Both conserved end residues are trimmed from each CDR3. Rows give clone size only sometimes, using once, few, many, or a class for an expanded clone.

abundance	v_gene	j_gene	CDR3aa
-	TRBV7-9	TRBJ1-2	ASSPGEVAGNT
many	TRBV5-1	TRBJ2-7	ASSRTADSYEQY
-	TRBV25-1	TRBJ2-4	ASSLGSLPPKNIQY
many	TRBV2	TRBJ1-6	ASNSPGSSPLH
once	TRBV10-3	TRBJ1-5	AISVDSQQPQH
-	TRBV11-1	TRBJ1-1	ASSLGPQ
-	TRBV6-1	TRBJ1-2	ATSDAGGGQGYT
-	TRBV12-5	TRBJ2-1	ASGLWRGGAGNEQF
-	TRBV24-1	TRBJ2-3	ATSDRDSTDTQY
-	TRBV2	TRBJ2-2	ASRLTGGPGELF
many	TRBV29-1	TRBJ1-1	SVDDGNTEAF
-	TRBV24-1	TRBJ2-3	ATSSPGLASYEQY
many	TRBV19	TRBJ1-2	ASSRNRDRIYGYT
many	TRBV7-3	TRBJ2-1	ASSLRLANYNEQF
few	TRBV12-3/TRBV12-4	TRBJ2-1	ASSFRDSQF
-	TRBV25-1	TRBJ2-5	ASQDTSTAKETQY
-	TRBV20-1	TRBJ2-4	SARGADRPKILAKNTQY
many	TRBV6-5	TRBJ2-7	ASSYFQQGYEQY
many	TRBV19	TRBJ1-2	ASSTWDRKSYT
-	TRBV4-1	TRBJ2-7	ASSQGERTGVGYEQY
many	TRBV29-1	TRBJ2-7	SAAGDAYEQY
-	TRBV5-1	TRBJ1-1	ASASGGGLNTEAF
-	TRBV6-4	TRBJ1-1	ASNRDTEITEAF
-	TRBV29-1	TRBJ1-1	SVTAIHNTEAF
many	TRBV9	TRBJ1-2	ASSGFTGVYGYT
-	TRBV7-2	TRBJ2-7	ASSLNPAGSYEQY
many	TRBV4-1	TRBJ1-2	ASSHGTGGYGYT
few	TRBV5-6	TRBJ1-1	ASSRVQGRTEAF
many	TRBV6-5	TRBJ1-6	ASSYPNSPLH
-	TRBV19	TRBJ1-5	ASRQRDQPQH
-	TRBV9	TRBJ2-1	ASSVLGESGYNEQF
many	TRBV19	TRBJ1-1	ASSRDRFSEAF
few	TRBV3-1	TRBJ1-2	ASSQAHINYGYT
-	TRBV19	TRBJ1-1	ASSLMKGGTEAF
few	TRBV18	TRBJ2-1	ASSPQPAGYNEQF
many	TRBV5-1	TRBJ2-7	ASSSWTSDYEQY
many	TRBV19	TRBJ1-5	ASSNAGTGGQPQH
many	TRBV7-2	TRBJ1-2	ASSLEGQGVGYT
-	TRBV28	TRBJ1-1	ASSLKGGGTFEAF
-	TRBV6-1	TRBJ1-5	ASSERGTANNQPQH
-	TRBV20-1	TRBJ2-1	SARGLSGDSYNEQF
few	TRBV5-6	TRBJ2-7	ASSSWWGSSYEQY
many	TRBV24-1	TRBJ2-1	ATSERVGSYNEQF
many	TRBV19	TRBJ1-6	ASSSERGSPLH
-	TRBV20-1	TRBJ1-2	SAFPGQGSGGYT
many	TRBV9	TRBJ2-1	ASSVGNNEQF
few	TRBV4-1	TRBJ2-1	ASSQDRVLRGYNEQF
-	TRBV7-9	TRBJ1-1	ASSLSPLNTEAF
-	TRBV11-1	TRBJ2-1	ASSLAWVAGGTYNEQF
-	TRBV24-1	TRBJ1-2	ASRKGGLNYGYT
many	TRBV7-7	TRBJ2-5	ASSNGLAGQEPQY
-	TRBV20-1	TRBJ1-1	SARGGEFLTEAF
-	TRBV19	TRBJ1-1	ASMGQWREAF
few	TRBV2	TRBJ2-5	ASSVGQGETQY
-	TRBV4-2	TRBJ2-3	ASGQREVGRADTQY
few	TRBV10-3	TRBJ2-1	AICDSGGVVNEQF